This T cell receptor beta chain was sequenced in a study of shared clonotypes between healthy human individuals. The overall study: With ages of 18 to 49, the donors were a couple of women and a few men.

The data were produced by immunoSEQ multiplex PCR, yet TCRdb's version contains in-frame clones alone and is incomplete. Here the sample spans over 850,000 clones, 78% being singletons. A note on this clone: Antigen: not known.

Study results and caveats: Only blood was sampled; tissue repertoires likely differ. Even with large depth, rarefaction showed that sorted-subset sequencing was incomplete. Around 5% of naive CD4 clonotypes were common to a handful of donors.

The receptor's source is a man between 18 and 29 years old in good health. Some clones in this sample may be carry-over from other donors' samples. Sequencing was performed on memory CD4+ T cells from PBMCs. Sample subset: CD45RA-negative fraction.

CDR3 DNA sequence: TGCGCCAGCAGCCCGGGGGACAGCTTTGCGGGAAACACCATATATTTT. Translating it yields CASSPGDSFAGNTIYF. The genes are TRBV5-1 and TRBJ1-3, with TRBD1 matching over 7 bases. CDR1 is SGHRS, CDR2 YFSETQ, per germline. The junction had 11 bases not matched to a gene; V was cut back by 4 bases and J by 4 bases. CDR3 size: 16 residues.